Listed below are T cell receptor delta chains from one sample, sequenced in a study of delta chains in infants with herpesvirus infections. TCRdb reapplied CATT to the RT-PCR reads. This sample has more than 1,300 delta-chain clones, with roughly 30% found just once. The source material was peripheral blood, sampled at time point 1 of longitudinal follow-up. The source is a human donor who was a Ugandan infant, either HIV-exposed or HIV-unexposed (not recorded which). Each CDR3 is given with its conserved first and last residue. The order of the fields is J gene, V gene, CDR3 protein.

j_call: TRDJ1; v_call: TRDV1; cdr3_aa: CALGTPKLGDTGDKLIF
j_call: TRDJ1; v_call: TRDV1; cdr3_aa: CALGELNRVENWGTPTDKLIF
j_call: TRDJ1; v_call: TRDV1; cdr3_aa: CALGELRIIRQLGIRADKLIF
j_call: TRDJ1; v_call: TRDV1; cdr3_aa: CALGERFTELPYTDKLIF
j_call: TRDJ2; v_call: TRDV1; cdr3_aa: CALGGTAFLHTGGSALTAQLFF
j_call: TRDJ1; v_call: TRDV1; cdr3_aa: CALGEITYLMGDTNTDKLIF
j_call: TRDJ1; v_call: TRDV1; cdr3_aa: CALGDLITHFCVGLGDPKLIF
j_call: TRDJ3; v_call: TRDV1; cdr3_aa: CALGISPYPADISSWDTRQMFF
j_call: TRDJ1; v_call: TRDV1; cdr3_aa: CALGEPTEKGGMRRTDKLIF
j_call: TRDJ1; v_call: TRDV1; cdr3_aa: CALGDSSYLTGGGKLIF
j_call: TRDJ1; v_call: TRDV1; cdr3_aa: CALGERAKVGYWGRHTDKLIF
j_call: TRDJ1; v_call: TRAV29/DV5; cdr3_aa: CAASALGWSWGIHPYTDKLIF
j_call: TRDJ1; v_call: TRDV2; cdr3_aa: CACDVLGGYQGDKLIF
j_call: TRDJ3; v_call: TRDV1; cdr3_aa: CALGESGAFLPYWGSWDTRQMFF
j_call: TRDJ1; v_call: TRDV1; cdr3_aa: CALGDLPPDTRDKLIF
j_call: TRDJ1; v_call: TRDV1; cdr3_aa: CALGDRLGSRTLYWGSTDKLIF
j_call: TRDJ1; v_call: TRDV1; cdr3_aa: CALGELIPPGWGINEDKLIF
j_call: TRDJ3; v_call: TRDV1; cdr3_aa: CALGEAQGTGRQMFF
j_call: TRDJ1; v_call: TRDV1; cdr3_aa: CALGELTYSGAHSYTDKLIF
j_call: TRDJ1; v_call: TRDV1; cdr3_aa: CALGERLGDTQFYGDKLIF
j_call: TRDJ1; v_call: TRDV1; cdr3_aa: CAPGPGPDSWGLPLYTDKLIF
j_call: TRDJ1; v_call: TRDV1; cdr3_aa: CALGPRRGLYPTDKLIF